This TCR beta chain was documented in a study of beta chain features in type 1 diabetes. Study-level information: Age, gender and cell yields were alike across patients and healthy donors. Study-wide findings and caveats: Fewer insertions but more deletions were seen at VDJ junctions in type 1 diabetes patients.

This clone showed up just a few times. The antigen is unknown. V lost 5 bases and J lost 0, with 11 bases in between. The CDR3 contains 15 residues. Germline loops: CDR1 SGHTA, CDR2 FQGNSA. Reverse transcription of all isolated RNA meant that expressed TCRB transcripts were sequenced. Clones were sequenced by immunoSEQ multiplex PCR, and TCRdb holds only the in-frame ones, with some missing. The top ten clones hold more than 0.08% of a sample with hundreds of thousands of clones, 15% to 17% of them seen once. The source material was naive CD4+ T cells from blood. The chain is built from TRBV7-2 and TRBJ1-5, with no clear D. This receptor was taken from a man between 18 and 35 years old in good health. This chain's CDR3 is CASSPKSYSNQPQHF. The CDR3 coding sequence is TGTGCCAGCAGCCCTAAGTCCTATAGCAATCAGCCCCAGCATTTT.